The clone carrying this TCR beta chain came up many times. Its cognate antigen is unknown. This record belongs to a study of T-cell reconstitution after alpha-beta-depleted transplantation in children. Study-wide findings and caveats: Hyperexpanded clones declined; after one year, newly produced T cells mostly supplied diversity. There were reportedly several hundred expanded graft clones from which alpha-beta T cells came about two months after transplant. Some patients showed high day-60 TCRbeta diversity, which derived from surviving recipient T cells and thymic progenitors.

TCRbeta library construction was performed incorporating unique molecular identifiers. Each CDR3 protein is one row after TCRdb ran MiXCR on the PCR reads. The sample records about 17,000 distinct CDR3 sequences, approximately 5.2% being singletons. This CDR3 has 15 residues. The J segment lost 2 bases and the V segment lost 6 bases, leaving 9 bases of the junction unmatched. The germline V gene has CDR1 WSHSY and CDR2 SAAADI. The TCR sequence derives from a boy between 10 and 17 years old with acute lymphoblastic leukemia, due to receive a stem cell transplant. The material sequenced was PBMCs, taken before TCRalphabeta/CD19-depleted stem cell transplant. This rearrangement joins TRBV10-2 to TRBJ2-7; 8 bases are shared with TRBD1. CDR3 amino acids: CASRVPGTGTYEQYF. The CDR3 nucleotides are TGCGCCAGCAGAGTCCCCGGGACAGGTACCTACGAGCAGTACTTC.